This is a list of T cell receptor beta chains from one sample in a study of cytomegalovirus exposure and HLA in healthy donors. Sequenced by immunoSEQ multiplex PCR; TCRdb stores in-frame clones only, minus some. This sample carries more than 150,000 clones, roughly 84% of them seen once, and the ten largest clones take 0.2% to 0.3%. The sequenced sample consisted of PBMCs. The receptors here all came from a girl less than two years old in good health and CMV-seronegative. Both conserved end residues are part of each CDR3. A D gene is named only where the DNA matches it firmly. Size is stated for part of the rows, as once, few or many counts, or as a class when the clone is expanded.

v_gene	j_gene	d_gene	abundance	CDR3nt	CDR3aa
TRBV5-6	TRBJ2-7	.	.	TGTGCCAGCAGCCTCTCCCGGGAGAGTCCGTACTTC	CASSLSRESPYF
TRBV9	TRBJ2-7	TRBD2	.	TGTGCCAGCAGCCCCGGGATAGCGGGGGTTCCCTACGAGCAGTACTTC	CASSPGIAGVPYEQYF
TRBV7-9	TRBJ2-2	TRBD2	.	TGTGCCAGCAGCTCCAGCAGCGGGATTTACACCGGGGAGCTGTTTTTT	CASSSSSGIYTGELFF
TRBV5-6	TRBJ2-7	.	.	TGTGCCAGCAGCGCAGGTAGCGAGTCGGACTTCTACGAGCAGTACTTC	CASSAGSESDFYEQYF
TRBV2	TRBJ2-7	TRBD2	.	TGTGCCAGCAGAACTACAGCCTCCTTTGGTGCGGGGGGTGCTCCCTACGAGCAGTACTTC	CASRTTASFGAGGAPYEQYF
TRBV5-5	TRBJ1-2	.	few	TGTGCCAGCAGCTTAGGGGGATCTGGCTACACCTTC	CASSLGGSGYTF
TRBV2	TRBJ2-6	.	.	TGTGCCAGCAAGTATGAATTTAGCAGAGCTTCTGGGGCCAACGTCCTGACTTTC	CASKYEFSRASGANVLTF
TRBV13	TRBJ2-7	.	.	TGTGCCAGCAGCTTAGAATCGGGATTCGGGTCCTACGAGCAGTACTTC	CASSLESGFGSYEQYF
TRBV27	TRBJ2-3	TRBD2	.	TGTGCCAGCATGGATGGGAGGGGCACCTTCACAGATACGCAGTATTTT	CASMDGRGTFTDTQYF
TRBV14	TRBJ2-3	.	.	TGTGCCAGCAGCCAAGCTGGGTTAATAGCAGTCGCAGATACGCAGTATTTT	CASSQAGLIAVADTQYF
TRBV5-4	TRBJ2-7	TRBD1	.	TGTGCCAGCAGCTTGACAGGGGGCAACGACGAGCAGTACTTC	CASSLTGGNDEQYF
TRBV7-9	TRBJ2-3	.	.	TGTTCCAGCTCCCAGGGCAACCGAGTAGATACGCAGTATTTT	CSSSQGNRVDTQYF
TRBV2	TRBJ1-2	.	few	TGTGCCAGCAGGGGCTCGGGGTCCAACTATGGCTACACCTTC	CASRGSGSNYGYTF
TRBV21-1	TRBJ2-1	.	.	TGTGCCAGCAGCAAAGCGCTTTCGGGAAGCTCCTACAATGAGCAGTTCTTC	CASSKALSGSSYNEQFF
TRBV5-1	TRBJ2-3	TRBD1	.	TGCGCCAGCGCCCGGGACAGGGTGACAGATACGCAGTATTTT	CASARDRVTDTQYF
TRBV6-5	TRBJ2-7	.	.	TGTGCCAGCAGTTTCCGACAGGCCTACGAGCAGTACTTC	CASSFRQAYEQYF
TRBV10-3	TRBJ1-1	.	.	TGTGCCATCACAGGGGAAACTGAAGCTTTCTTT	CAITGETEAFF
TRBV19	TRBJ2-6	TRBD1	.	TGTGCCAGTAGTCCCGGGACAGGGGCACTCTCTGGGGCCAACGTCCTGACTTTC	CASSPGTGALSGANVLTF
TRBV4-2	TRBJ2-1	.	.	TGTGCCAGCAGCCACCCCGGACAGCCCAATGAGCAGTTCTTC	CASSHPGQPNEQFF
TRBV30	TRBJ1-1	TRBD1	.	TGTGCCTGGGCCGGGGACAGGGAGAGCATGAACACTGAAGCTTTCTTT	CAWAGDRESMNTEAFF
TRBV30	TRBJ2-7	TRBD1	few	TGTGCCGGTATGACAGGGTCCTACGAGCAGTACTTC	CAGMTGSYEQYF
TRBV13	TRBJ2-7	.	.	TGTGCCAGCAGCTCCGGGGGGCTCCACGAGCAGTACTTC	CASSSGGLHEQYF
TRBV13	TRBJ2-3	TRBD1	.	TGTGCCAGCAGCTTCGGGGACAGGGGCACAGATACGCAGTATTTT	CASSFGDRGTDTQYF